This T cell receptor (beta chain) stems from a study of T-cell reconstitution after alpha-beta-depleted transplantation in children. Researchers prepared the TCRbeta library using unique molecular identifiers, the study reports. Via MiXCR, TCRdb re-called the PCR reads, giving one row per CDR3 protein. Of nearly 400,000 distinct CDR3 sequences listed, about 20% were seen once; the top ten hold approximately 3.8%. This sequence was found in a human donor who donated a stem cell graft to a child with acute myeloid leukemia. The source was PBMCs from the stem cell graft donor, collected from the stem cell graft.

The DNA for the CDR3 is TGTGCCAGCAGGGGACACAGCTCCTACAATGAGCAGTTCTTC. Protein sequence: CASRGHSSYNEQFF. The chain carries TRBV28 and TRBJ2-1; D may be TRBD1 (6 bases). The CDR3 loop spans 14 amino acids. Trimming cost V 6 bases and J 0 bases, with 9 bases left between them. The germline V gene encodes CDR1 MDHEN and CDR2 SYDVKM. The full variable domain, completed using reference TRBV28 and TRBJ2-1, is DVKVTQSSRYLVKRTGEKVFLECVQDMDHENMFWYRQDPGLGLRLIYFSYDVKMKEKGDIPEGYSVSREKKERFSLILESASTNQTSMYLCASRGHSSYNEQFFGPGTRLTVL.